The 31 T cell receptor beta chains below were found in one sample sequenced in a study of circulating CD8 cells and anti-PD-1 response in melanoma. TCR libraries were prepared from approximately 15 ng of total RNA with the QIAseq Immune Repertoire TCR panel. TCRdb re-called the reads with MiXCR, one entry per CDR3 protein. The sample contains approximately 640 distinct CDR3 sequences, approximately 13% of which appear only once. From live CD3+CD8+TCRalphabeta+ cells, four PD-1 and/or TIGIT subsets were sorted. The sequenced sample was CD8+ T cells from PBMCs, obtained at baseline or after one month of anti-PD-1 therapy (not recorded which). The receptors derive from a human donor with melanoma.

This clonotype is medium-sized by share. The rearrangement uses TRBV29-1 and TRBJ1-2; tentatively, D is TRBD1 (5 bases). Germline loops: CDR1 SQVTM, CDR2 ANQGSEA. The CDR3 has 16 amino acids. With 5 bases removed from V and 5 bases from J, the gap between germline ends came to 24 bases. The DNA for the CDR3 is TGCAGCGTTTTTAGGGACGGGGAAGTGTCTTCTTATGGCTACACCTTC. This codes for CSVFRDGEVSSYGYTF.

As to this clonotype: Possible read error: a much larger clone is one base away. The V and J genes are TRBV29-1 and TRBJ2-7, with TRBD2 identical over 11 bases. Per the germline V gene, CDR1 is SQVTM and CDR2 is ANQGSEA. The CDR3 sequence is 14 residues long. The CDR3 sequence: CGVTLAGGTHEQYF. CDR3 DNA: TGCGGCGTTACTCTAGCGGGGGGTACCCACGAGCAGTACTTC.

The table lists this clonotype with a few counts. The genes are TRBV19 and TRBJ1-1, with D maybe TRBD1 (6 bases). With 7 bases removed from V and 3 bases from J, the gap between germline ends came to 12 bases. The V gene's germline CDR1 is LNHDA and CDR2 SQIVND (reference sequence). The CDR3 runs 13 residues. The CDR3 DNA sequence: TGTGCCAGTACCCTGGGGGGCCACACTGAAGCTTTCTTT. Encoded protein: CASTLGGHTEAFF.

This clonotype is categorized as large. Here the CDR3 reads CASSWELGQGGTEAFF. Written as DNA, the CDR3 is TGTGCCAGCAGCTGGGAACTCGGACAGGGAGGGACTGAAGCTTTCTTT. The J gene is TRBJ1-1, the V gene TRBV5-4; 8 bases align to TRBD1. Trimming removed 3 bases from V and 5 bases from J; junction bases left unmatched: 12. The CDR3 totals 16 residues. The germline V gene encodes CDR1 SGHNT and CDR2 YYREEE (reference sequence). The complete variable domain, with remaining parts taken from reference TRBV5-4 and TRBJ1-1, reads ETGVTQSPTHLIKTRGQQVTLRCSSQSGHNTVSWYQQALGQGPQFIFQYYREEENGRGNFPPRFSGLQFPNYSSELNVNALELDDSALYLCASSWELGQGGTEAFFGQGTRLTVV.

This clonotype is labeled medium-sized. The gene calls are TRBV29-1 and TRBJ2-2; D is undetermined. Between the trimmed V and J ends, which lost 7 bases and 9 bases, there was a span of 12 bases. CDR1 and CDR2 (germline): SQVTM, ANQGSEA. The CDR3 spans 11 residues. CDR3 DNA: TGCAGCGGCTATTTGGAAAGGGAGCTGTTTTTT. Its translation: CSGYLERELFF.

This clonotype ranks as medium-sized (0.01 to 0.1%). The chain has TRBV29-1 and TRBJ2-2, with D unresolved. Trimming removed 7 bases from V and 6 bases from J, with 9 bases in between. This CDR3 comprises 11 residues. Germline V gene lookup returns CDR1 SQVTM and CDR2 ANQGSEA. This CDR3 is CSARQSGELFF. The CDR3 bases are TGCAGCGCCCGTCAGTCCGGGGAGCTGTTTTTT.

Points on this clonotype: This may arise from a read error, as a much more abundant clone is one base away. The chain is built from TRBV20-1 and TRBJ1-2, with D perhaps TRBD1 (6 bases). The CDR3 loop spans 14 amino acids. Germline V gene data show CDR1 as DFQATT and CDR2 as SNEGSKA (reference sequence). Trimming cost V 5 bases and J 4 bases, with 17 bases left between them. The CDR3 DNA sequence: TGCAGTGCTCGCCCCAGACAGGACCTCTATGGCTACACCTTC. Translating it yields CSARPRQDLYGYTF.

In its sample, this clonotype is medium-sized. The CDR3 bases are TGTGCCAGCAGTTACCGGGGCCTAAACTCCTACAATGAGCAGTTCTTC. This codes for CASSYRGLNSYNEQFF. This sequence joins TRBV6-5 and TRBJ2-1, with D perhaps assigned TRBD1 or TRBD2 (5 bases each). The V gene lost 2 bases and the J gene lost 0 bases, with 11 bases spanning the gap. CDR1 and CDR2 from the germline V gene are MNHEY and SVGAGI. There are 16 residues in the CDR3.

A few counts support this clonotype. This chain uses TRBV10-3 with TRBJ2-7, with 11 bases fitting TRBD1. Looked up from germline, CDR1 is ENHRY and CDR2 is SYGVKD. V lost 6 bases and J lost 6; bases outside the gene matches: 10. There are 15 residues in the CDR3. CDR3 sequence: CAIRVSGQGVVEQYF. In DNA, the CDR3 is TGTGCCATCAGAGTCTCGGGACAGGGGGTCGTCGAGCAGTACTTC.

This clonotype is judged medium-sized. The chain is built from TRBV27 and TRBJ2-1; 8 nucleotides match TRBD1. V was clipped by 2 bases and J by 7 bases; unmatched bases: 1. This CDR3 contains 13 residues. Germline assignment: CDR1 MNHEY and CDR2 SMNVEV (reference sequence). The CDR3 loop is CASSLGQGNEQFF. In nucleotides, the CDR3 is TGTGCCAGCAGTTTAGGACAGGGTAATGAGCAGTTCTTC.

This clonotype is termed medium-sized. The DNA for the CDR3 is TGCGCCAGCAGCCCGGGATCCTACACGGGCTACGAGCAGTACTTC. Protein product: CASSPGSYTGYEQYF. V gene TRBV5-1 combines with J gene TRBJ2-7, with D tentatively TRBD2 (5 bases). The length of the CDR3 is 15 residues. The germline CDR1 and CDR2 sequences are SGHRS and YFSETQ. Deletions cut 4 bases from V and 3 bases from J, with 17 bases between.

Relative to its sample, this clonotype is medium-sized. The J gene is TRBJ2-2, the V gene TRBV19; no definite D call. The CDR3 is made up of 15 amino acids. With 4 bases removed from V and 2 bases from J, the gap between germline ends came to 11 bases. Per the germline V gene, CDR1 is LNHDA and CDR2 is SQIVND (reference sequence). The CDR3 coding sequence is TGTGCCAGTAGTACAAGAACATTAAACACCGGGGAGCTGTTTTTT. Residues: CASSTRTLNTGELFF.

By its share, this clonotype is medium-sized. V is TRBV4-1 and J is TRBJ1-6; a possible D gene is TRBD1 (5 bases). Between the trimmed V and J ends, which lost 1 base and 8 bases, there was a span of 9 bases. The CDR3 spans 14 residues. Germline values: CDR1 MGHRA, CDR2 YSYEKL. CDR3 in DNA: TGCGCCAGCAGCCAAGGATGGGGCGATTCACCCCTCCACTTT. Protein: CASSQGWGDSPLHF.

This clonotype is large (0.1 to 1%). V and J are TRBV11-2 and TRBJ1-6; D gene unclear. V lost 0 bases, J lost 10 bases, and 16 bases lay in between. The CDR3 is made up of 16 amino acids. Germline CDR1 SGHAT, CDR2 FQNNGV. CDR3 loop: CASSLDPQPRISPLHF. CDR3 DNA: TGTGCCAGCAGCTTAGATCCCCAACCGAGGATCTCACCCCTCCACTTT.

By share of the sample, this clonotype is medium-sized (0.01 to 0.1%). This rearrangement joins TRBV19 to TRBJ1-2; D not resolved. The CDR3 loop spans 13 amino acids. Germline-derived CDR1 and CDR2 are LNHDA and SQIVND (reference sequence). Deletions cut 3 bases from V and 6 bases from J, with 11 bases between. The CDR3: CASSIVLGNGYTF. The DNA for the CDR3 is TGTGCCAGTAGTATCGTTCTAGGGAATGGCTACACCTTC.

By proportion, this clonotype is large. The chain has TRBV6-5 and TRBJ2-6; maybe TRBD1 (5 bases). Germline-derived CDR1 and CDR2 are MNHEY and SVGAGI. The CDR3 is made up of 17 amino acids. The germline V and J ends were trimmed by 4 bases and 0 bases, with 13 bases remaining between them. The DNA for the CDR3 is TGTGCCAGCAGTTCCTCCGACAGCTTCTCTGGGGCCAACGTCCTGACTTTC. Translating gives CASSSSDSFSGANVLTF.

In this sample, this clonotype is medium-sized. The chain links TRBV4-3 to TRBJ2-5; 7 nucleotides line up with TRBD2. V gave up 0 bases and J gave up 5 bases; unmatched junction bases: 6. The CDR3 has 15 amino acids. In germline, CDR1 is LGHNA, CDR2 YSLEER. In nucleotides, the CDR3 is TGCGCCAGCAGCCAAGATGTTGGACTAGGGGAGACCCAGTACTTC. Encoded protein: CASSQDVGLGETQYF.

As concerns this clonotype: A junction end diverges from the germline sequence, so it may reflect a read error. The chain employs TRBV3-1 and TRBJ2-1, with a tentative D call TRBD2 (6 bases). CDR3 length: 15 residues. The germline V gene encodes CDR1 LGHDT and CDR2 YNNKEL (reference sequence). The CDR3 DNA is TGTGCCAGCAGCCAAGACCTAGGAGGGGTCGATGAGCAGTCCTTC. Its translation: CASSQDLGGVDEQSF.

By sample share, this clonotype is medium-sized. This chain connects TRBV23-1 to TRBJ1-2; 9 bases agree with TRBD1. TRBV23-1 is marked as an open reading frame, function uncertain. This CDR3 spans 16 amino acids. The junction had 16 bases not matched to a gene; V was cut back by 8 bases and J by 6 bases. Here the CDR3 DNA reads TGCGCCAGCCACCCAGGGGACAGGGCGAAAGGGAATGGCTACACCTTC. It translates to CASHPGDRAKGNGYTF.

This clonotype qualifies as medium-sized. This chain joins TRBV27 and TRBJ2-7; D call uncertain. The V end lost 5 bases, the J end lost 1 base, and 12 bases lay between the germline ends. Germline V gene sequence: CDR1 MNHEY, CDR2 SMNVEV (reference sequence). The CDR3 length is 14 residues. The CDR3 DNA reads as TGTGCCAGCAGTGACCCTATTCAGTCCTACGAGCAGTACTTC. It translates to CASSDPIQSYEQYF.

In this sample, this clonotype is medium-sized (0.01 to 0.1%). The CDR3 region has the DNA TGTGCCAGTAGTTTAACGGGCTACTCTGGAAACACCATATATTTT. It yields the protein CASSLTGYSGNTIYF. The V gene is TRBV19, the J gene TRBJ1-3, with unresolved D. The CDR3 runs to 15 residues. The germline V gene has CDR1 LNHDA and CDR2 SQIVND (reference sequence). Trimming shortened V by 5 bases and J by 0 bases, and 11 bases separated the two germline ends. The whole variable domain, remainder taken from reference TRBV19 and TRBJ1-3, is DGGITQSPKYLFRKEGQNVTLSCEQNLNHDAMYWYRQDPGQGLRLIYYSQIVNDFQKGDIAEGYSVSREKKESFPLTVTSAQKNPTAFYLCASSLTGYSGNTIYFGEGSWLTVV.

By proportion, this clonotype is medium-sized. The genes are TRBV11-3 and TRBJ2-7; unclear D gene. The germline V and J ends were trimmed by 5 bases and 0 bases, with 8 bases remaining between them. The CDR3 covers 13 residues. Germline assignment: CDR1 SGHNT and CDR2 YENEEA. The CDR3 sequence: CASSVRVSYEQYF. CDR3 coding DNA: TGTGCCAGCAGCGTTCGGGTCTCCTACGAGCAGTACTTC.

This clonotype counts as medium-sized (0.01 to 0.1%). The V call is TRBV9, the J call TRBJ2-7; no definite D call. The CDR3 runs to 15 residues. The V and J ends lost 0 bases and 2 bases respectively, with 12 bases between them. The germline CDR1 and CDR2 sequences are SGDLS and YYNGEE. CDR3 nucleotide sequence: TGTGCCAGCAGCGTAGATGCTACAGCAACCTACGAGCAGTACTTC. This codes for CASSVDATATYEQYF.

The genes are TRBV19 and TRBJ2-1; 14 bases align to TRBD2. J gave up 3 bases and V 5 bases, and 9 bases lay outside the gene matches. CDR1 is LNHDA and CDR2 is SQIVND in the germline V gene (reference sequence). The CDR3 covers 18 residues. CDR3 sequence reads: CASSLRLAGGPIYNEQFF. CDR3 DNA sequence: TGTGCCAGTAGTCTCCGACTAGCGGGGGGGCCTATCTACAATGAGCAGTTCTTC. Full variable domain (remainder filled in from reference TRBV19 and TRBJ2-1): DGGITQSPKYLFRKEGQNVTLSCEQNLNHDAMYWYRQDPGQGLRLIYYSQIVNDFQKGDIAEGYSVSREKKESFPLTVTSAQKNPTAFYLCASSLRLAGGPIYNEQFFGPGTRLTVL.

The rearrangement uses TRBV13 and TRBJ2-1; D remains unclear. Germline V gene sequence: CDR1 PRHDT, CDR2 FYEKMQ (reference sequence). V lost 2 bases and J 7 bases, leaving 15 bases between the germline ends. CDR3 length: 15 amino acids. CDR3 protein: CASSLMTSLGNEQFF. The CDR3 DNA reads as TGTGCCAGCAGCTTAATGACATCCCTTGGGAATGAGCAGTTCTTC.

This clonotype ranks as medium-sized. The chain employs TRBV7-9 and TRBJ2-1; 11 nucleotides align to TRBD2. Germline V CDR1 and CDR2: SEHNR, FQNEAQ (reference sequence). V gave up 6 bases and J gave up 8 bases; unmatched junction bases: 15. The CDR3 contains 17 residues. The CDR3 nucleotides read TGTGCCAGCAGTCAAGCGGACGGCCTAGCGGGGGGACATGAGCAGTTCTTC. Its translation: CASSQADGLAGGHEQFF.

By sample share, this clonotype is medium-sized. The chain has TRBV6-5 and TRBJ2-5, with TRBD1 identical over 8 bases. This CDR3 has 16 amino acids. Germline V gene data show CDR1 as MNHEY and CDR2 as SVGAGI. After removal of 5 bases from V and 0 bases from J, the junction contained 8 bases not matched to a gene. The CDR3, as DNA: TGTGCCAGCAGTGTCGGGACAGGCATTAACCAAGAGACCCAGTACTTC. This sequence encodes CASSVGTGINQETQYF.

This clonotype is classed as medium-sized (0.01 to 0.1%). The rearrangement joins TRBV5-4 to TRBJ1-6; D gene ambiguous. Germline CDR1 is SGHNT and CDR2 is YYREEE (reference sequence). Trimming pared 3 bases from V and 8 bases from J, leaving 6 bases between. CDR3 length equals 12 residues. DNA of the CDR3: TGTGCCAGCAGCTATGGTGATTCACCCCTCCACTTT. This encodes CASSYGDSPLHF.

The rearrangement joins TRBV29-1 to TRBJ2-1, with TRBD1 identical over 7 bases. This CDR3 region has 13 residues. J gave up 13 bases and V 3 bases, and 12 bases lay outside the gene matches. Germline values: CDR1 SQVTM, CDR2 ANQGSEA. CDR3 nucleotide sequence: TGCAGCGTTGAGGGACAGAAAACGGCCCTTCAGTTCTTC. Its protein product is CSVEGQKTALQFF.

By sample share, this clonotype is large. This chain joins TRBV4-3 and TRBJ2-7, with 10 positions matching TRBD2. Losses at the gene ends were 6 bases for V and 4 bases for J; bases not matched to a gene: 6. Germline CDR1 LGHNA, CDR2 YSLEER. This CDR3 has 14 amino acids. CDR3 amino acids: CASSPGTSAYEQYF. The CDR3, as DNA: TGCGCCAGCAGTCCTGGGACTAGCGCTTACGAGCAGTACTTC.

This clonotype is categorized as large. The CDR3 DNA is TGTGCCAGCAGCGTAGCGGCTAGGGAGGAAGAGACCCAGTACTTC. It translates to CASSVAAREEETQYF. J is TRBJ2-5 and V is TRBV9; D possibly corresponds to TRBD2 (6 bases). Germline CDR1 reads SGDLS; CDR2 reads YYNGEE. CDR3 size: 15 residues. Trimming stripped 0 bases from V and 3 bases from J, with 12 bases between. Supplemented by reference TRBV9 and TRBJ2-5, the full variable domain reads DSGVTQTPKHLITATGQRVTLRCSPRSGDLSVYWYQQSLDQGLQFLIQYYNGEERAKGNILERFSAQQFPDLHSELNLSSLELGDSALYFCASSVAAREEETQYFGPGTRLLVL.